These 9 T cell receptor beta chains were all obtained from the same sample, sequenced in a study of T cell responses to AZD1222 COVID-19 vaccine. Some clones are missing from TCRdb's copy, which holds only in-frame ones; the method was immunoSEQ multiplex PCR. Here the sample spans around 130,000 clones, 80% to 90% being singletons. The sample here was peripheral blood, taken on day 0 of AZD1222 vaccination. All receptors derive from an adult in good health.

V is TRBV7-2 and J is TRBJ2-7, with D possibly TRBD2 on 6 matching bases. The germline V gene encodes CDR1 SGHTA and CDR2 FQGNSA. This CDR3 region has 14 residues. The ends were cut back, 2 bases at V and 2 bases at J, with 10 bases in the middle. The CDR3: CASSLFGGTYEQYF. In nucleotides, the CDR3 is TGTGCCAGCAGCTTATTCGGCGGGACCTACGAGCAGTACTTC.

The chain couples TRBV6-2 or TRBV6-3 to TRBJ1-2, with TRBD1 as a possible D gene (5 bases). This CDR3 comprises 13 residues. The germline gives CDR1 MNHEY, CDR2 SVGEGT. The ends were cut back, 5 bases at V and 4 bases at J, with 11 bases in the middle. The CDR3 reads CASSARTSYGYTF. The DNA of the CDR3 is TGTGCCAGCAGTGCCCGGACAAGCTATGGCTACACCTTC.

The rearrangement joins TRBV9 to TRBJ2-2; no reliable D call. The CDR3 loop spans 15 amino acids. Trimming stripped 4 bases from V and 4 bases from J, with 14 bases between. The germline V gene has CDR1 SGDLS and CDR2 YYNGEE. CDR3 bases: TGTGCCAGCAGCTGGACGGGCACCGGCACCGGGGAGCTGTTTTTT. Translated, it gives CASSWTGTGTGELFF.

Here the CDR3 DNA reads TGTGCCAGCAGCCCCGATGGCGGGAGATCCTACAATGAGCAGTTCTTC. Encoded protein: CASSPDGGRSYNEQFF. The V and J genes are TRBV7-3 and TRBJ2-1; TRBD2 matches 7 bases. J lost 1 base, V lost 5 bases, and 8 bases had no gene match. Germline lookup yields CDR1 SGHTA and CDR2 FQGTGA. CDR3 size: 16 residues.

V and J are TRBV5-1 and TRBJ1-1; 8 nucleotides line up with TRBD1. Germline V gives CDR1 SGHRS, CDR2 YFSETQ. The trim removed 4 bases at V and 0 bases at J, leaving 5 bases unmatched. The CDR3 length is 15 residues. The CDR3 here is CASSGYRGMNTEAFF. The CDR3 DNA reads TGCGCCAGCAGCGGCTACAGGGGGATGAACACTGAAGCTTTCTTT. Complete variable domain (other parts from reference TRBV5-1 and TRBJ1-1): KAGVTQTPRYLIKTRGQQVTLSCSPISGHRSVSWYQQTPGQGLQFLFEYFSETQRNKGNFPGRFSGRQFSNSRSEMNVSTLELGDSALYLCASSGYRGMNTEAFFGQGTRLTVV.

This chain uses TRBV5-1 with TRBJ1-5, with D maybe TRBD1 (6 bases). With 0 bases removed from V and 5 bases from J, the gap between germline ends came to 12 bases. The CDR3 extends over 15 amino acids. The germline gives CDR1 SGHRS, CDR2 YFSETQ. CDR3 bases: TGCGCCAGCAGCTTGGCCGGGGGGCTCTATCAGCCCCAGCATTTT. Translating it yields CASSLAGGLYQPQHF.

The gene calls are TRBV19 and TRBJ2-5, with TRBD2 identical over 11 bases. J gave up 3 bases and V 5 bases, and 5 bases lay outside the gene matches. The CDR3 has 15 amino acids. Germline CDR1 is LNHDA and CDR2 is SQIVND (reference sequence). Here the CDR3 DNA reads TGTGCCAGTAGTGTCGTACTAGCGGGAGAAGAGACCCAGTACTTC. This codes for CASSVVLAGEETQYF.

The chain has TRBV7-9 and TRBJ1-2; 9 bases match TRBD1. CDR3 length: 16 residues. Germline trimming cut 5 bases from V and 5 bases from J; bases unmatched to any gene: 12. Germline V gene sequence: CDR1 SEHNR, CDR2 FQNEAQ (reference sequence). The CDR3 reads CASSVLTGGALYGYTF. The CDR3 DNA sequence: TGTGCCAGCAGCGTACTTACAGGGGGCGCATTGTATGGCTACACCTTC.

This clone was observed a few times. The chain carries TRBV10-3 and TRBJ2-7; D possibly matches TRBD1 or TRBD2 (5 bases each). There are 12 residues in the CDR3. Germline values: CDR1 ENHRY, CDR2 SYGVKD. V dropped 10 bases and J dropped 3 bases, with 13 bases sitting between them. The CDR3 DNA reads as TGTGCCACCTCTTCAGGGAGCTACGAGCAGTACTTC. Protein sequence: CATSSGSYEQYF.